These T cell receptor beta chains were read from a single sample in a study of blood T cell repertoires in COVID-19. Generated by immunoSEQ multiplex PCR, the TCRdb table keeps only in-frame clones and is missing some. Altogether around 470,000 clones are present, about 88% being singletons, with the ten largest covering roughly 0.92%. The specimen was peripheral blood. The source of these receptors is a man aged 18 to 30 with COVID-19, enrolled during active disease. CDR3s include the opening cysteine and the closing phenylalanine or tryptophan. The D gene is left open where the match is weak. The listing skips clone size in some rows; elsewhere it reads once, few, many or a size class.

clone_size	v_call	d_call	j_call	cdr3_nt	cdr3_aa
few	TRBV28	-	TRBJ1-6	TGTGCCAGCAGTGCAAAGCCCGGTAGCTCCTATAATTCACCCCTCCACTTT	CASSAKPGSSYNSPLHF
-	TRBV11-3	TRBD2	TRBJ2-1	TGTGCCAGCAGCTACCTAGCGGGAGGGAATTATGAGCAGTTCTTC	CASSYLAGGNYEQFF
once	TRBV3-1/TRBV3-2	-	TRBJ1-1	TGTGCCAGCAGCCAAGATTCAGTTGGGCCCACTGAAGCTTTCTTT	CASSQDSVGPTEAFF
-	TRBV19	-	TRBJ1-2	TGTGCCAGTAGTATAGGGTGGACAGTCGAAGGCTACACCTTC	CASSIGWTVEGYTF
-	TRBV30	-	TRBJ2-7	TGTGCCTGGACCCTCGGAGGAACGGCCTACGAGCAGTACTTC	CAWTLGGTAYEQYF
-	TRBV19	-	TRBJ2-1	TGTGCCAGTAGTATTGTTGGGGGGACTGACAATGAGCAGTTCTTC	CASSIVGGTDNEQFF
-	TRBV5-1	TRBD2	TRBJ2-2	TGCGCCAGCAGCTTGGTAGGCGGGGGGGCCCGGACCGGGGAGCTGTTTTTT	CASSLVGGGARTGELFF
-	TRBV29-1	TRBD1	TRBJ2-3	TGCAGCGCCCGACAGGGCGCAGATACGCAGTATTTT	CSARQGADTQYF
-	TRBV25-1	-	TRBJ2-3	TGTGCCAGCAGTGACAGACTTCCAGATACGCAGTATTTT	CASSDRLPDTQYF
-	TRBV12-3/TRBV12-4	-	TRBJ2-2	TGTGCCAGCAGTTCCCTAGTGGGGCGGGAGCTGTTTTTT	CASSSLVGRELFF
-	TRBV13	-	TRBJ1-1	TGTGCCAGCAGCTATACAGGGTTTACTGAAGCTTTCTTT	CASSYTGFTEAFF
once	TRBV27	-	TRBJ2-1	TGTGCCAGCAGTCCGACCGCACAGATCTACAATGAGCAGTTCTTC	CASSPTAQIYNEQFF
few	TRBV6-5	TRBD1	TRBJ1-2	TGTGCCAGCACTAACCGGGACAGGCGGAACTATGGCTACACCTTC	CASTNRDRRNYGYTF